The 27 T cell receptor beta chains presented below share a single source sample, sequenced in a study of blood T cells in healthy people across ages. The use of a sample-barcoded 5' primer and a J-beta primer mix characterized a second PCR of about 7 to 12 cycles. TCRdb independently ran MiXCR on the 5' RACE reads; one entry per CDR3 protein. The table shows around 1.5 million distinct CDR3 sequences, with 30% to 40% occurring only once. The sequenced sample consisted of blood. These receptors came from a woman aged 25 to 45 in good health.

A few counts support this clonotype. The CDR3 region is CSARYGGGTYEQYF. The CDR3 nucleotides are TGCAGTGCTAGATATGGCGGGGGAACCTACGAGCAGTACTTC. The genes are TRBV20-1 and TRBJ2-7; 7 positions agree with TRBD2. J was trimmed by 2 bases and V by 2 bases; bases with no gene match: 6. The CDR3 covers 14 residues. Germline V gene sequence: CDR1 DFQATT, CDR2 SNEGSKA (reference sequence).

The gene calls are TRBV6-4 and TRBJ2-7, with 11 positions matching TRBD2. Germline-derived CDR1 and CDR2 are MRHNA and SNTAGT. This CDR3 spans 14 amino acids. V was clipped by 3 bases and J by 7 bases; unmatched bases: 5. The CDR3 region has the DNA TGTGCCAGCAGTGAGCTAGCGGGGGGTCGAGAGCAGTACTTC. Translating gives CASSELAGGREQYF.

This clonotype was detected only a few times. The chain combines TRBV11-1 with TRBJ2-3, with D possibly being TRBD1 (5 bases). Germline-derived CDR1 and CDR2 are SGHAT and FQDESV (reference sequence). Between the trimmed V and J ends, which lost 5 bases and 1 base, there was a span of 16 bases. This CDR3 region has 16 residues. CDR3 residues: CASSPLPGRGTDTQYF. For the CDR3, the DNA is TGTGCCAGCAGCCCCCTCCCGGGCAGGGGCACAGATACGCAGTATTTT.

This clonotype turned up a few times. The rearrangement links TRBV7-6 to TRBJ2-7; D is perhaps TRBD2 (5 bases). CDR3 length: 13 amino acids. The ends were cut back, 0 bases at V and 12 bases at J, with 15 bases in the middle. Germline values: CDR1 SGHVS, CDR2 FNYEAQ. CDR3 DNA sequence: TGTGCCAGCAGCTTAGCGGGAGAATCACCCGCGTACTTC. This translates into CASSLAGESPAYF.

This sequence joins TRBV2 and TRBJ2-1; 11 bases agree with TRBD2. CDR1 SNHLY and CDR2 FYNNEI come from the germline V gene. CDR3 length: 16 amino acids. Trimming at V came to 0 bases and at J to 10 bases, leaving 8 bases not matched to a gene. CDR3 in amino acids: CASSEARPSGGHEQFF. CDR3 bases: TGTGCCAGCAGTGAAGCGAGGCCTAGCGGGGGGCACGAGCAGTTCTTC. The full variable domain, in which reference TRBV2 and TRBJ2-1 provide the parts outside the CDR3, is EPEVTQTPSHQVTQMGQEVILRCVPISNHLYFYWYRQILGQKVEFLVSFYNNEISEKSEIFDDQFSVERPDGSNFTLKIRSTKLEDSAMYFCASSEARPSGGHEQFFGPGTRLTVL.

J is TRBJ2-1 and V is TRBV20-1; TRBD1 matches at 10 bases. Germline loops: CDR1 DFQATT, CDR2 SNEGSKA (reference sequence). V gave up 5 bases and J gave up 8 bases; unmatched junction bases: 9. This CDR3 is built from 14 residues. The CDR3 region is CSAAAGQGNDEQFF. Written as DNA, the CDR3 is TGCAGTGCTGCGGCGGGACAGGGGAATGATGAGCAGTTCTTC.

With regard to this clonotype: This sequence may be a read error, since a much larger clone differs from it by one base. The J gene is TRBJ2-5, the V gene TRBV11-1; D is uncertain. This CDR3 spans 12 amino acids. Germline CDR1 reads SGHAT; CDR2 reads FQDESV (reference sequence). Written as DNA, the CDR3 is TGTGCCAGCAGCTTAGCGGCGGAGACCAAGTACTTC. The encoded protein is CASSLAAETKYF.

This chain connects TRBV12-3 or TRBV12-4 to TRBJ2-3; D is possibly TRBD2 (6 bases). The CDR3 runs 14 residues. The CDR3 is CASRSLASTDTQYF. For the CDR3, the DNA is TGTGCTTCAAGGAGTCTAGCGAGCACAGATACGCAGTATTTT.

The chain couples TRBV27 to TRBJ2-5, with TRBD1 matching 7 bases. Germline CDR1 reads MNHEY; CDR2 reads SMNVEV (reference sequence). Germline trimming cut 4 bases from V and 4 bases from J; bases unmatched to any gene: 9. CDR3 length equals 15 residues. CDR3 in amino acids: CASSSFRGLGETQYF. The CDR3 coding sequence is TGTGCCAGCAGTTCCTTTAGGGGGCTCGGAGAGACCCAGTACTTC.

This clonotype showed up many times. Mismatch with germline at one junction end may stem from a read error. V gene TRBV7-9 combines with J gene TRBJ2-1; 12 nucleotides line up with TRBD2. Germline V lookup: CDR1 SEHNR, CDR2 FQNEAQ (reference sequence). The CDR3 consists of 16 residues. CDR3 sequence reads: CASSLAGGRSYNEQFF. CDR3 nucleotides: TGTGCCAGCAGCCTAGCGGGAGGGAGGTCCTACAATGAGCAGTTCTTC.

Points on this clonotype: Since a much larger clone is just one base distant, this may be a read error. V and J are TRBV28 and TRBJ1-2; D unclear. The germline V gene encodes CDR1 MDHEN and CDR2 SYDVKM. The length of the CDR3 is 13 residues. V lost 11 bases, J lost 8 bases, and 21 bases lay in between. The chain's CDR3 is CAGLSQLGSGYTF. The CDR3 DNA reads TGTGCCGGTCTCTCGCAGTTAGGATCCGGCTACACCTTC.

V usage is TRBV5-1 and J usage is TRBJ2-2, with D possibly being TRBD1 (5 bases). Between the trimmed V and J ends, which lost 4 bases and 7 bases, there was a span of 11 bases. Germline V gene lookup returns CDR1 SGHRS and CDR2 YFSETQ. The CDR3 has 13 amino acids. In nucleotides, the CDR3 is TGCGCCAGCAGCGACCAGGGTTACGGGGAGCTGTTTTTT. As protein: CASSDQGYGELFF.

The chain recombines TRBV18 with TRBJ2-4; the D gene could be TRBD1 or TRBD2 (5 bases each). Trimming cost V 0 bases and J 6 bases, with 15 bases left between them. Germline values: CDR1 KGHSH, CDR2 LQKENI. CDR3 length: 16 residues. For the CDR3, the DNA is TGTGCCAGCTCACCACCGGCAACAGGTGGGGGAAACATTCAGTACTTC. As protein: CASSPPATGGGNIQYF.

The rearrangement joins TRBV7-3 to TRBJ2-5, with 14 bases fitting TRBD2. From germline, CDR1 is SGHTA and CDR2 FQGTGA. Unmatched junction bases numbered 7, after V lost 5 bases and J lost 5 bases. CDR3 length: 16 residues. CDR3 protein: CASSPKGLAGVETQYF. The DNA for the CDR3 is TGTGCCAGCAGCCCGAAGGGACTAGCGGGAGTTGAGACCCAGTACTTC.

Regarding this clonotype: A much larger clone sits a single nucleotide away, making a read error possible. The chain recombines TRBV29-1 with TRBJ2-7; a possible D gene is TRBD1 (6 bases). The J call may not be correct, given that the DNA end is closer to TRBJ2-5. CDR1 and CDR2 from the germline V gene are SQVTM and ANQGSEA. This CDR3 comprises 12 residues. The CDR3 nucleotides are TGCAGCACTACGACAGGTCCAGAGACCCAGTACTTC. It codes for CSTTTGPETQYF.

This clonotype was seen at least ten times. V gene TRBV10-3 combines with J gene TRBJ2-7; D is unresolved. The CDR3 loop spans 14 amino acids. The V end lost 2 bases, the J end lost 5 bases, and 13 bases lay between the germline ends. Per the germline V gene, CDR1 is ENHRY and CDR2 is SYGVKD. The CDR3 nucleotides are TGTGCCATCAGTGAGCGCCTCTTCCAGGACGAGCAGTACTTC. Its protein is CAISERLFQDEQYF.

This clonotype was observed a handful of times. This chain connects TRBV6-6 to TRBJ1-5; no reliable D call. This CDR3 has 13 amino acids. Germline V gene data show CDR1 as MNHNY and CDR2 as SVGAGI (reference sequence). The V gene lost 2 bases and the J gene lost 3 bases, with 5 bases spanning the gap. DNA of the CDR3: TGTGCCAGCAGTTACACTCCCAATCAGCCCCAGCATTTT. Encoded protein: CASSYTPNQPQHF.

The chain employs TRBV5-1 and TRBJ2-2; 10 bases are shared with TRBD1. Germline-derived CDR1 and CDR2 are SGHRS and YFSETQ. The CDR3 loop spans 16 amino acids. V dropped 3 bases and J dropped 7; count of bases not matched to a gene: 9. CDR3 nucleotide sequence: TGCGCCAGCAGCTCCCTCGACAGGGGGCTAGGCGGGGAGCTGTTTTTT. This gives the protein CASSSLDRGLGGELFF.

The rearrangement links TRBV15 to TRBJ1-2; D is uncertain. Germline V gene sequence: CDR1 LNHNV, CDR2 YYDKDF (reference sequence). V shed 8 bases and J shed 2 bases, with 9 bases lying between them. The length of the CDR3 is 12 residues. The CDR3 loop reads CATWSENYGYTF. The CDR3, as DNA: TGTGCCACCTGGTCAGAGAACTATGGCTACACCTTC.

This clonotype was recorded a few times. The chain has TRBV20-1 and TRBJ2-3; 7 nucleotides agree with TRBD1. This CDR3 region has 13 residues. The V and J ends lost 5 bases and 7 bases, in that order; junction bases with no gene match: 9. The germline V gene has CDR1 DFQATT and CDR2 SNEGSKA (reference sequence). Written as DNA, the CDR3 is TGCAGTGCTGGGGACAGACTCGGGCATACGCAGTATTTT. Protein: CSAGDRLGHTQYF.

The CDR3 here is CASRGIGPQHF. The CDR3 region has the DNA TGTGCCAGCAGGGGGATTGGGCCCCAGCATTTT. The rearrangement links TRBV2 to TRBJ1-5, with D unresolved. CDR3 length: 11 amino acids. Germline assignment: CDR1 SNHLY and CDR2 FYNNEI. V lost 6 bases to trimming and J lost 9 bases, with 9 bases between them. Full variable domain (missing parts from reference TRBV2 and TRBJ1-5): EPEVTQTPSHQVTQMGQEVILRCVPISNHLYFYWYRQILGQKVEFLVSFYNNEISEKSEIFDDQFSVERPDGSNFTLKIRSTKLEDSAMYFCASRGIGPQHFGDGTRLSIL.

This clonotype was seen many times. The rearrangement uses TRBV20-1 and TRBJ2-1; TRBD2 is a possible D gene (5 bases). Per the germline V gene, CDR1 is DFQATT and CDR2 is SNEGSKA (reference sequence). Trimming removed 6 bases at V and 0 bases at J, with 18 bases between. The CDR3 contains 16 residues. DNA of the CDR3: TGCAGTGCACTTTCGCCCGACTACCACTCCTACAATGAGCAGTTCTTC. It translates to CSALSPDYHSYNEQFF.

The chain carries TRBV6-2 or TRBV6-3 and TRBJ1-5; D is uncertain. Trimming left V 6 bases short and J 0 bases short, with 12 bases between. There are 15 residues in the CDR3. Germline-derived CDR1 and CDR2 are MNHEY and SVGEGT. In DNA, the CDR3 is TGTGCCAGCAGGGAAGTTAAGGGTAGCAATCAGCCCCAGCATTTT. Its translation: CASREVKGSNQPQHF.

With regard to this clonotype: This may stem from a read error, because a much larger clone lies one nucleotide away. The rearrangement links TRBV27 to TRBJ2-7, with TRBD1 as a possible D gene (5 bases). The CDR3 length is 14 residues. Germline values: CDR1 MNHEY, CDR2 SMNVEV (reference sequence). The chain's CDR3 is CASSVSTGNYEQYF. Here the CDR3 DNA reads TGTGCCAGCAGTGTATCCACAGGAAACTACGAGCAGTACTTC.

Many counts were recorded for this clonotype. The rearrangement links TRBV4-2 to TRBJ2-7; D is unresolved. CDR1 LGHNA and CDR2 YNFKEQ come from the germline V gene. The CDR3 totals 15 residues. V lost 0 bases, J lost 6 bases, and 15 bases lay in between. Here the CDR3 reads CASSQEGSLSREQYF. CDR3 sequence (DNA): TGTGCCAGCAGCCAAGAGGGTAGTCTGTCACGCGAGCAGTACTTC.

This chain uses TRBV3-1 with TRBJ2-5; 14 bases fit TRBD2. CDR1 is LGHDT and CDR2 is YNNKEL in the germline V gene (reference sequence). V shed 4 bases, J shed 3 bases, and the junction held 7 bases outside the gene matches. The CDR3 totals 17 residues. The CDR3 nucleotides are TGTGCCAGCAGCCCCTCACCGGGACTAGCGGGAGAAGAGACCCAGTACTTC. Protein sequence: CASSPSPGLAGEETQYF.

This clonotype was observed a handful of times. V and J are TRBV27 and TRBJ2-1, with 11 bases lining up with TRBD2. CDR3 length: 16 amino acids. V shed 4 bases, J shed 7 bases, and the junction held 9 bases outside the gene matches. In germline, CDR1 is MNHEY, CDR2 SMNVEV (reference sequence). CDR3 amino acids: CASSSGTSGFGNEQFF. Here the CDR3 DNA reads TGTGCCAGCAGTTCTGGGACTAGCGGTTTCGGGAATGAGCAGTTCTTC.